Detailed here is one T cell receptor (beta chain). Its antigen is not known. Assay: immunoSEQ multiplex PCR; the TCRdb copy retains only in-frame clones and omits some. The repertoire consists of about 390,000 clones, with 88% occurring once and the leading ten covering under 4%. These data are taken from a study of Ad26.COV2.S vaccination and SARS-CoV-2 variants. Study details: Donor joined the COV1001 Ad26.COV2.S trial arm.

Germline CDR1 reads SEHNR; CDR2 reads FQNEAQ (reference sequence). The CDR3 spans 14 residues. Between the trimmed V and J ends, which lost 1 base and 3 bases, there was a span of 7 bases. Treatment given: over 15 received Ad26.COV2.S at low or high dose, single or two shots; a few received placebo; per-sample allocation not given. At day 63 after the first vaccine or placebo injection, samples were drawn. Study conclusions and caveats: Analyses that measured TCR breadth and depth may have underestimated total T cell responses.

This clonotype was obtained from a person aged 18 to 59 who received the Ad26.COV2.S COVID-19 vaccine or a placebo. This sequence joins TRBV7-9 and TRBJ1-5; D is uncertain. The sample consisted of peripheral blood, taken in a trial of Ad26.COV2.S vaccine versus placebo. In nucleotides, the CDR3 is TGTGCCAGCAGCTTAGACAGCCTCAATCAGCCCCAGCATTTT. Translated, it gives CASSLDSLNQPQHF.